The sequence of this TCR beta chain was determined in a study of tumor and adjacent non-tumor tissue in lung cancer. Details on this clonotype: Germline and junction disagree at one end, which may indicate a read error.

A modified ARM-PCR protocol with three rounds of nested PCR amplified TCRbeta. TCRdb called the multiplex PCR reads again in MiXCR, with one record for every CDR3 protein. The sample yields 85,000 to 130,000 distinct CDR3 sequences, roughly 60% seen once. This CDR3 has 14 residues. Germline V gives CDR1 MNHEY, CDR2 SVGEGT. No cell sorting was done before RNA was extracted from the tissue. The normal lung tissue was taken more than 3 cm from the tumor edge. This sequence originates from a man aged 25 to 40 with non-small cell lung cancer. The chain joins TRBV6-2 or TRBV6-3 to TRBJ2-1; D is possibly TRBD1 or TRBD2 (5 bases each). Sample: distant non-tumor lung tissue. The CDR3 DNA reads as TGTACCAGCAAGGGGAGAGGGGCCTACAATGAGCAGTTCTTC. Translating gives CTSKGRGAYNEQFF.